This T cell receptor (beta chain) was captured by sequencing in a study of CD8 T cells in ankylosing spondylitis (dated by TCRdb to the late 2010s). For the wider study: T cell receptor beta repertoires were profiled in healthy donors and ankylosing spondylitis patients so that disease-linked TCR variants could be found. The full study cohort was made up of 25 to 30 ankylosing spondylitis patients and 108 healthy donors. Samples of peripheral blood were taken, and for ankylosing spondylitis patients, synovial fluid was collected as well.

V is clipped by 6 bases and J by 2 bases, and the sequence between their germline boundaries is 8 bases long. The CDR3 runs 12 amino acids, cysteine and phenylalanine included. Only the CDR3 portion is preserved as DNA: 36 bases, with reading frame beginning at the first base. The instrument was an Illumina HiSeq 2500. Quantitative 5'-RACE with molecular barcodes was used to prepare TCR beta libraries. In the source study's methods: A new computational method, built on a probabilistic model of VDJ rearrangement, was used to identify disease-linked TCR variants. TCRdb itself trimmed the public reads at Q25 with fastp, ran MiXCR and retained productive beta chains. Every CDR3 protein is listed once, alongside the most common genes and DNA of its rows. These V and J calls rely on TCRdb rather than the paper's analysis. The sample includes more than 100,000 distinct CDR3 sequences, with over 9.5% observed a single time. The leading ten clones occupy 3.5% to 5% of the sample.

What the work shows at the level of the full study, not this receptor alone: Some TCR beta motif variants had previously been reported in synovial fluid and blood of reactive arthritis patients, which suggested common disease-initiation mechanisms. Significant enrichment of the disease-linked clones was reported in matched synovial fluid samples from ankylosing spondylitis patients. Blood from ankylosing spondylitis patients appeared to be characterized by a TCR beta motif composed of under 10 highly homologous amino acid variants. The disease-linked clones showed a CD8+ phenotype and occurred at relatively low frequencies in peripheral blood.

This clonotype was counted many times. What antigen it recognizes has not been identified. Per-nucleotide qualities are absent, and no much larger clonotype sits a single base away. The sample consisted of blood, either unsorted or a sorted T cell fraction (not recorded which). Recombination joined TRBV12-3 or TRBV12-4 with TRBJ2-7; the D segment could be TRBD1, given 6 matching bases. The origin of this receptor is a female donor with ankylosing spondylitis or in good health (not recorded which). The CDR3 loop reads CASSRDTYEQYF. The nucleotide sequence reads TGTGCCAGCAGCCGGGACACCTACGAGCAGTACTTC.